One and the same sample provided the 10 T cell receptor beta chains below, sequenced in a study of identical twins (dated by TCRdb to about 2016). The library came from 5' RACE. TCRdb lists the instrument as Illumina HiSeq 2000. TCRdb reran the public reads through fastp at Q25 and MiXCR, keeping productive beta chains. Records with the same CDR3 protein are collapsed into one entry carrying the most frequent genes and DNA. Counted in this sample were 1.5 million to 2 million distinct CDR3 sequences; around 33% of them appeared once. The ten largest clones capture 0.25% to 0.3% of the sample. Specimen: cord blood. These TCRs come from a newborn girl in good health.

This clonotype was counted between two and nine times. The chain joins TRBV6-4 to TRBJ2-3; D uncertain. V lost 4 bases to trimming and J lost 5 bases, with 10 bases between them. Germline CDR1 reads MRHNA; CDR2 reads SNTAGT. The CDR3 has 13 residues. CDR3 nucleotide sequence: TGTGCCAGCAGTGCGGAGTTCGGAGATACGCAGTATTTT. It is translated as CASSAEFGDTQYF.

V and J are TRBV12-3 or TRBV12-4 and TRBJ2-1; no definite D call. The V end lost 6 bases, the J end lost 0 bases, and 15 bases lay between the germline ends. The CDR3 covers 16 residues. CDR3 region: CASSFPVYSSYNEQFF. The CDR3 nucleotides read TGTGCCAGCAGCTTCCCAGTGTACAGCTCCTACAATGAGCAGTTCTTC.

This clonotype has just a few counts. J is TRBJ1-5 and V is TRBV4-2; no firm D call. There are 17 residues in the CDR3. V lost 0 bases, J lost 6 bases, and 18 bases lay in between. Germline loops: CDR1 LGHNA, CDR2 YNFKEQ. CDR3: CASSQDHFRIRGQPQHF. For the CDR3, the DNA is TGTGCCAGCAGCCAAGACCACTTTAGGATTCGGGGTCAGCCCCAGCATTTT.

V usage is TRBV3-1 and J usage is TRBJ2-3; no reliable D call. Trimming took off 0 bases at V and 1 base at J, with 11 bases between the two ends. The CDR3 contains 16 residues. The germline CDR1 and CDR2 sequences are LGHDT and YNNKEL (reference sequence). CDR3 in amino acids: CASSQDVSLRTDTQYF. The CDR3 DNA follows: TGTGCCAGCAGCCAAGACGTTTCACTCCGCACAGATACGCAGTATTTT.

V and J are TRBV12-3 or TRBV12-4 and TRBJ1-2; D remains unclear. The CDR3 runs 13 residues. V gave up 8 bases and J gave up 0 bases, with 10 bases separating them. The CDR3 loop is CASEPLANYGYTF. The CDR3 DNA follows: TGTGCCAGCGAGCCTTTAGCTAACTATGGCTACACCTTC.

The rearrangement joins TRBV10-3 to TRBJ2-5, with 7 bases identical to TRBD2. CDR3 length: 13 residues. The J segment lost 1 base and the V segment lost 4 bases, leaving 0 bases of the junction unmatched. Germline V lookup: CDR1 ENHRY, CDR2 SYGVKD. The CDR3 reads CAISGGGQETQYF. As DNA, the CDR3 is TGTGCCATCAGTGGGGGGGGCCAAGAGACCCAGTACTTC.

V is TRBV7-9 and J is TRBJ2-3, with 7 bases aligning to TRBD1. CDR1 is SEHNR, CDR2 FQNEAQ, per germline (reference sequence). V gave up 7 bases and J gave up 6 bases; unmatched junction bases: 4. The CDR3 has 12 amino acids. The CDR3 loop is CASTRTGDTQYF. CDR3 sequence (DNA): TGTGCCAGCACCCGGACAGGCGATACGCAGTATTTT.

Regarding this clonotype: A much larger clone differs by one base, so this may be a read error. The V call is TRBV10-3, the J call TRBJ2-1; TRBD2 matches at 10 bases. The closer fit of TRBJ2-7 to the DNA end suggests the J call may be wrong. This CDR3 comprises 13 residues. In germline, CDR1 is ENHRY, CDR2 SYGVKD. This CDR3 is CAISSSGSYEQYF. The DNA for the CDR3 is TGTGCCATCAGTTCTAGCGGGAGCTATGAGCAGTACTTC.

The rearrangement uses TRBV6-1 and TRBJ2-1; 11 bases align to TRBD2. Germline V gene lookup returns CDR1 MNHNS and CDR2 SASEGT. The ends lost 3 bases at V and 4 bases at J; junction bases unmatched: 5. The CDR3 loop spans 16 amino acids. The CDR3 spells CASSEVAGGKYNEQFF. The DNA of the CDR3 is TGTGCCAGCAGTGAGGTAGCGGGGGGGAAGTACAATGAGCAGTTCTTC.

This chain uses TRBV5-7 with TRBJ2-3, with TRBD2 identical over 10 bases. TRBV5-7 is given ORF status, its function remaining uncertain. CDR3 length: 16 amino acids. The V gene end was trimmed by 1 base and the J gene end by 3 bases; junction bases not matched to a gene: 5. For the CDR3, the DNA is TGTGCCAGCAGCTTGTCCTCTAGCGGGAGAACAGATACGCAGTATTTT. The encoded protein is CASSLSSSGRTDTQYF.